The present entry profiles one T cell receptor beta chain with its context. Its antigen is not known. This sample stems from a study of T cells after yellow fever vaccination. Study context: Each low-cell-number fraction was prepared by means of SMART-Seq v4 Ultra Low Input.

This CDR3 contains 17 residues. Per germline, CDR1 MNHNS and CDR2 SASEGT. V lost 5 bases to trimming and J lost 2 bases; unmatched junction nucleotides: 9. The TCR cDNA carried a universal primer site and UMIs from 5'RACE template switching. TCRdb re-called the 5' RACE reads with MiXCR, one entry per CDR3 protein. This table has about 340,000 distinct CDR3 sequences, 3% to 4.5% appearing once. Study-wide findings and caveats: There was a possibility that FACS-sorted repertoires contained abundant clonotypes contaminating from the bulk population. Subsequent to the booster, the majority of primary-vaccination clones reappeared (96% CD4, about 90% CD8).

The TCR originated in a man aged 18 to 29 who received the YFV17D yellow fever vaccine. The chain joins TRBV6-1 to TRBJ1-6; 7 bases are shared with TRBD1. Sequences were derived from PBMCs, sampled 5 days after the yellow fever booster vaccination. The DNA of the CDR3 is TGTGCCAGCAGTCCAGGGGGGGGGTCCCCCTATAATTCACCCCTCCACTTT. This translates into CASSPGGGSPYNSPLHF.